The 20 T cell receptor beta chains below all came from one sample that was sequenced in a study of neurological immune-mediated disorders (dated by TCRdb to about 2019). The library was built by means of 5' RACE. TCRdb names Illumina HiSeq 2500 as the instrument used. TCRdb handled the public reads itself, with Q25 trimming in fastp and clone calling in MiXCR, and kept productive beta chains. Rows matching on CDR3 protein sequence are summarized as one entry with the most common DNA and genes. Across this sample there are tens of thousands of distinct CDR3 sequences, with over 20% seen only once. Clones ranked in the top ten supply around a quarter of the sample. The sample was PBMCs. All receptors come from a woman in her 70s in good health.

The table lists this clonotype with many counts. The chain couples TRBV7-2 to TRBJ2-7, with D tentatively TRBD2 (6 bases). The germline V gene encodes CDR1 SGHTA and CDR2 FQGNSA. The V end lost 8 bases, the J end lost 0 bases, and 20 bases lay between the germline ends. The CDR3 is 16 amino acids. CDR3 coding DNA: TGTGCCAGCGGCCCAAGTCTAGCGTCCCTCTCCTACGAGCAGTACTTC. It specifies CASGPSLASLSYEQYF.

This clonotype was seen many times. The chain employs TRBV20-1 and TRBJ2-1, with D maybe TRBD2 (5 bases). This CDR3 is 13 amino acids long. Germline V gene sequence: CDR1 DFQATT, CDR2 SNEGSKA (reference sequence). The ends were cut back, 5 bases at V and 13 bases at J, with 21 bases in the middle. CDR3 nucleotide sequence: TGCAGTGCTGCGGCCGGGAAGCGACGACCTCAGTTCTTC. Its translation: CSAAAGKRRPQFF.

There are many counts of this clonotype. The gene calls are TRBV6-5 and TRBJ2-3, with D tentatively TRBD1 or TRBD2 (5 bases each). Looked up from germline, CDR1 is MNHEY and CDR2 is SVGAGI. The CDR3 has 14 residues. Trimming removed 0 bases at V and 2 bases at J, with 6 bases between. The CDR3 DNA sequence: TGTGCCAGCAGTTACTCGGGGGACACAGATACGCAGTATTTT. As protein: CASSYSGDTDTQYF.

This clonotype came up many times. The chain links TRBV7-7 to TRBJ1-1; possibly TRBD1 for D (5 bases). The V end was cut by 3 bases, the J end by 1 base, with 6 bases between. The CDR3 consists of 13 residues. Germline-derived CDR1 and CDR2 are SSHAT and FNYEAQ (reference sequence). CDR3 residues: CASSLGENTEAFF. CDR3 nucleotide sequence: TGTGCCAGCAGCTTGGGGGAGAACACTGAAGCTTTCTTT.

This clonotype has ten or more counts. The rearrangement links TRBV7-2 to TRBJ2-5; the D call may be TRBD1 or TRBD2 (6 bases each). The germline CDR1 and CDR2 sequences are SGHTA and FQGNSA. This CDR3 is 15 amino acids long. V was clipped by 5 bases and J by 9 bases, with 22 bases between them. CDR3 amino acids: CASSTFSRGALPQYF. In DNA form, the CDR3 reads TGTGCCAGCAGCACCTTTTCGAGGGGGGCTCTCCCCCAGTACTTC.

This clonotype turned up a few times. The chain joins TRBV18 to TRBJ1-5, with a tentative D call TRBD1 (5 bases). CDR1 is KGHSH and CDR2 is LQKENI in the germline V gene. The CDR3 has 15 residues. V was pared by 4 bases and J by 1 base, with 11 bases between. The CDR3 spells CASSLGAPSNQPQHF. CDR3 bases: TGTGCCAGCTCACTAGGGGCGCCCAGCAATCAGCCCCAGCATTTT.

This clonotype was observed at least ten times. J is TRBJ1-6 and V is TRBV5-6; D gene unclear. The germline CDR1 and CDR2 sequences are SGHDT and YYEEEE. V shed 0 bases and J shed 8 bases, with 9 bases lying between them. The CDR3 extends over 14 amino acids. The CDR3: CASSLGPVDSPLHF. In DNA, the CDR3 is TGTGCCAGCAGCTTGGGACCAGTGGATTCACCCCTCCACTTT. The entire variable domain, with the rest obtained from reference TRBV5-6 and TRBJ1-6, is as follows: DAGVTQSPTHLIKTRGQQVTLRCSPKSGHDTVSWYQQALGQGPQFIFQYYEEEERQRGNFPDRFSGHQFPNYSSELNVNALLLGDSALYLCASSLGPVDSPLHFGNGTRLTVT.

The chain employs TRBV7-8 and TRBJ1-4; D might be TRBD1 (6 bases). The CDR3 runs 17 residues. V was clipped by 6 bases and J by 0 bases, with 17 bases between them. Germline values: CDR1 SGHVS, CDR2 FQNEAQ. DNA of the CDR3: TGTGCCAGCAGTTCTGACAGGTTTACGGCAACTAATGAAAAACTGTTTTTT. The encoded protein is CASSSDRFTATNEKLFF.

The J gene is TRBJ2-7, the V gene TRBV21-1; the table's D call, TRBD1, was not checked against the DNA. TRBV21-1 is described as a pseudogene. The CDR3 is made up of 15 amino acids. The CDR3 nucleotides read TGTGCCAGCAAGTGGCGGGGAGCCCGCGGGTACGAGCAGTACGTC. Its protein product is CASKWRGARGYEQYV.

In this sample, this clonotype turned up many times. The rearrangement links TRBV9 to TRBJ1-2, with no clear D. This CDR3 comprises 17 residues. Trimming removed 6 bases at V and 0 bases at J, with 21 bases between. The germline CDR1 and CDR2 sequences are SGDLS and YYNGEE. CDR3 protein: CASTHMTRSTANYGYTF. In DNA form, the CDR3 reads TGTGCCAGCACCCACATGACAAGGTCAACGGCTAACTATGGCTACACCTTC.

This clonotype was recorded at least ten times. The J gene is TRBJ2-3, the V gene TRBV20-1; the D gene is possibly TRBD1 (5 bases). The CDR3 is 17 amino acids. V was pared by 4 bases and J by 1 base, with 21 bases between. The V gene's germline CDR1 is DFQATT and CDR2 SNEGSKA (reference sequence). CDR3 region: CSAKSPWTKPRTDTQYF. The CDR3 DNA is TGCAGTGCTAAGTCCCCCTGGACAAAACCCCGCACAGATACGCAGTATTTT.

This clonotype appeared many times. The rearrangement links TRBV7-2 to TRBJ1-1; TRBD1 matches 7 bases. V gave up 5 bases and J gave up 1 base; unmatched junction bases: 1. The CDR3 runs to 13 residues. Germline V gene data show CDR1 as SGHTA and CDR2 as FQGNSA. This CDR3 reads CASSGDRNTEAFF. CDR3 nucleotide sequence: TGTGCCAGCAGCGGGGACAGGAACACTGAAGCTTTCTTT. The whole variable domain, remainder taken from reference TRBV7-2 and TRBJ1-1, is GAGVSQSPSNKVTEKGKDVELRCDPISGHTALYWYRQSLGQGLEFLIYFQGNSAPDKSGLPSDRFSAERTGGSVSTLTIQRTQQEDSAVYLCASSGDRNTEAFFGQGTRLTVV.

This sequence joins TRBV2 and TRBJ1-5; TRBD1 matches at 8 bases. V gave up 8 bases and J gave up 6 bases; unmatched junction bases: 6. CDR1 and CDR2 (germline): SNHLY, FYNNEI. The CDR3 is made up of 13 amino acids. The CDR3 loop is CASGQGASQPQHF. CDR3 bases: TGTGCCAGCGGGCAGGGGGCGAGTCAGCCCCAGCATTTT.

This chain links TRBV5-6 with TRBJ2-5; 7 bases are a match to TRBD1. CDR1 and CDR2 from the germline V gene are SGHDT and YYEEEE. V lost 4 bases and J lost 7; bases outside the gene matches: 7. The CDR3 covers 13 residues. The CDR3 is CASSTGTVGTQYF. For the CDR3, the DNA is TGTGCCAGCAGCACAGGGACAGTGGGGACCCAGTACTTC.

To note about this clonotype: A much larger clone is a single base away; this may be a read error. This chain joins TRBV5-1 and TRBJ2-6; 8 positions match TRBD2. CDR1 SGHRS and CDR2 YFSETQ come from the germline V gene. The CDR3 is 16 residues long. The CDR3 nucleotides read TGCGCCGGCAGCCCGGGGGGGACGGGCGGGGCCAACGTCCTGACTTTC. It yields the protein CAGSPGGTGGANVLTF.

As for this clonotype: A much larger clone sits a single nucleotide away, making a read error possible. The chain uses TRBV7-6 and TRBJ2-6; weak D call: TRBD1 (6 bases). The CDR3 is 15 residues long. Germline V lookup: CDR1 SGHVS, CDR2 FNYEAQ. CDR3 sequence (DNA): TGTGCCAGCAGCCCTAGGGTTTCAGGGGCCAACATCCTGACTTTC. Translating it yields CASSPRVSGANILTF. The complete variable domain, with remaining parts taken from reference TRBV7-6 and TRBJ2-6, reads GAGVSQSPRYKVTKRGQDVALRCDPISGHVSLYWYRQALGQGPEFLTYFNYEAQQDKSGLPNDRFSAERPEGSISTLTIQRTEQRDSAMYRCASSPRVSGANILTFGAGSRLTVL.

This clonotype has ten or more counts. The chain combines TRBV5-5 with TRBJ1-1, with 8 bases identical to TRBD1. Germline V CDR1 and CDR2: SGHKS, YYEKEE (reference sequence). V lost 4 bases and J lost 5; bases outside the gene matches: 10. The CDR3 consists of 15 residues. This CDR3 reads CASSRPQGEYTEAFF. The CDR3 DNA is TGTGCCAGCAGCCGTCCACAGGGGGAATATACTGAAGCTTTCTTT. Full variable domain (rest looked up from reference TRBV5-5 and TRBJ1-1): DAGVTQSPTHLIKTRGQQVTLRCSPISGHKSVSWYQQVLGQGPQFIFQYYEKEERGRGNFPDRFSARQFPNYSSELNVNALLLGDSALYLCASSRPQGEYTEAFFGQGTRLTVV.

Ten or more counts support this clonotype. The gene calls are TRBV5-6 and TRBJ1-5, with no clear D. Trimming took off 1 base at V and 4 bases at J, with 9 bases between the two ends. This CDR3 contains 14 residues. CDR1 is SGHDT and CDR2 is YYEEEE in the germline V gene. CDR3 residues: CASSLRGVNQPQHF. The CDR3 nucleotides read TGTGCCAGCAGCTTGAGAGGCGTAAATCAGCCCCAGCATTTT.

This clonotype was seen ten or more times. The chain joins TRBV9 to TRBJ2-1; weak D call: TRBD2 (6 bases). This CDR3 is built from 16 residues. Germline CDR1 is SGDLS and CDR2 is YYNGEE. Trimming took off 3 bases at V and 6 bases at J, with 19 bases between the two ends. The CDR3 nucleotides are TGTGCCAGCAGCGCTCGGATGTGGGACGGGGGCAATGAGCAGTTCTTC. Translating gives CASSARMWDGGNEQFF.

This sequence joins TRBV28 and TRBJ2-7; maybe TRBD1 (5 bases). Germline lookup yields CDR1 MDHEN and CDR2 SYDVKM. The CDR3 contains 14 residues. Trimming removed 2 bases at V and 3 bases at J, with 11 bases between. The CDR3 DNA reads TGTGCCAGCAGTTTAGCAGGGCCAGACTACGAGCAGTACTTC. Translation: CASSLAGPDYEQYF. Looking up the rest from reference TRBV28 and TRBJ2-7 gives the full variable domain: DVKVTQSSRYLVKRTGEKVFLECVQDMDHENMFWYRQDPGLGLRLIYFSYDVKMKEKGDIPEGYSVSREKKERFSLILESASTNQTSMYLCASSLAGPDYEQYFGPGTRLTVT.